These 22 T cell receptor beta chains originate from one sample sequenced in a study of blood T cell repertoires in COVID-19. Sequencing used immunoSEQ multiplex PCR; TCRdb keeps in-frame clones, though not all of them. The sample includes around 30,000 clones, more than 80% of them seen just once. The sample consisted of peripheral blood. These receptors all come from a man aged 55-75 years with acute or convalescent COVID-19.

The chain joins TRBV5-4 to TRBJ2-3; the match to TRBD2 covers 9 bases. The CDR3 sequence is 16 residues long. V gave up 0 bases and J gave up 2 bases; unmatched junction bases: 4. The germline V gene encodes CDR1 SGHNT and CDR2 YYREEE (reference sequence). Here the CDR3 DNA reads TGTGCCAGCAGCTTGGTAGGCGGGGGGGCCACAGATACGCAGTATTTT. Residues: CASSLVGGGATDTQYF.

This clone was picked up a small number of times. V and J are TRBV29-1 and TRBJ1-2; 7 nucleotides match TRBD1. Unmatched junction bases numbered 7, after V lost 7 bases and J lost 5 bases. CDR3 length: 12 residues. Germline V gives CDR1 SQVTM, CDR2 ANQGSEA. The CDR3 is CSATTGVYGYTF. CDR3 sequence (DNA): TGCAGCGCAACAACAGGGGTGTATGGCTACACCTTC.

This rearrangement joins TRBV11-2 to TRBJ2-7, with TRBD1 identical over 7 bases. The CDR3 extends over 14 amino acids. V was pared by 3 bases and J by 3 bases, with 5 bases of the junction left unmatched. Germline V gene data show CDR1 as SGHAT and CDR2 as FQNNGV. The CDR3 sequence: CASSFGQGDYEQYF. As DNA, the CDR3 is TGTGCCAGCAGCTTCGGCCAGGGGGACTACGAGCAGTACTTC. The complete variable domain, with remaining parts taken from reference TRBV11-2 and TRBJ2-7, reads EAGVAQSPRYKIIEKRQSVAFWCNPISGHATLYWYQQILGQGPKLLIQFQNNGVVDDSQLPKDRFSAERLKGVDSTLKIQPAKLEDSAVYLCASSFGQGDYEQYFGPGTRLTVT.

This chain links TRBV11-2 with TRBJ1-2, with D perhaps matching TRBD1 (5 bases). The germline V gene has CDR1 SGHAT and CDR2 FQNNGV. The CDR3 runs to 17 residues. Trimming removed 1 base from V and 1 base from J, with 16 bases in between. CDR3 amino acids: CASSLVAGQGSNYGYTF. For the CDR3, the DNA is TGTGCCAGCAGCTTAGTGGCCGGGCAGGGAAGTAACTATGGCTACACCTTC.

The chain joins TRBV24-1 to TRBJ1-5; TRBD1 agrees at 9 bases. The CDR3 totals 16 residues. With 4 bases clipped from V and 1 base from J, the junction kept 4 bases outside the gene matches. CDR1 is KGHDR, CDR2 SFDVKD, per germline. The CDR3 loop is CATSDGQGMSNQPQHF. The DNA of the CDR3 is TGTGCCACCAGTGACGGACAGGGGATGAGCAATCAGCCCCAGCATTTT.

The J gene is TRBJ1-2, the V gene TRBV24-1; a possible D gene is TRBD1 (6 bases). This CDR3 has 13 residues. Germline V CDR1 and CDR2: KGHDR, SFDVKD. V dropped 6 bases and J dropped 1 base, with 8 bases sitting between them. CDR3 nucleotide sequence: TGTGCCACCAGTACCAGGGGTAACTATGGCTACACCTTC. Translated, it gives CATSTRGNYGYTF.

This chain uses TRBV4-1 with TRBJ2-7; 7 bases agree with TRBD1. The CDR3 loop spans 16 amino acids. The germline V gene encodes CDR1 MGHRA and CDR2 YSYEKL. J was trimmed by 2 bases and V by 3 bases; bases with no gene match: 10. CDR3 protein: CASSQITGTAPYEQYF. CDR3 coding DNA: TGCGCCAGCAGCCAGATTACCGGGACAGCTCCCTACGAGCAGTACTTC.

This sequence joins TRBV5-8 and TRBJ2-3; 8 bases fit TRBD1. The germline V gene has CDR1 SGHTS and CDR2 YDEGEE. The CDR3 runs to 16 residues. V trimming: 2 bases; J trimming: 0 bases; junction bases outside the gene matches: 5. This CDR3 reads CASSFYGTGSTDTQYF. In DNA, the CDR3 is TGTGCCAGCAGCTTTTATGGGACAGGCAGCACAGATACGCAGTATTTT.

V gene TRBV3-1 (or the pseudogene TRBV3-2) combines with J gene TRBJ2-3; 9 bases fit TRBD2. The CDR3 loop spans 17 amino acids. The germline V gene has CDR1 LGHDT and CDR2 YNNKEL (reference sequence). With 1 base clipped from V and 2 bases from J, the junction kept 7 bases outside the gene matches. DNA for the CDR3: TGTGCCAGCAGCCAAGGATTTTCTAGCGGGGTCACAGATACGCAGTATTTT. Its translation: CASSQGFSSGVTDTQYF.

The J gene is TRBJ1-2, the V gene TRBV29-1; D is perhaps TRBD1 (5 bases). Germline values: CDR1 SQVTM, CDR2 ANQGSEA. The CDR3 extends over 11 amino acids. Between the trimmed V and J ends, which lost 4 bases and 6 bases, there was a span of 9 bases. For the CDR3, the DNA is TGCAGCGTTGGGGGCGCGAATGGCTACACCTTC. Protein product: CSVGGANGYTF.

In its sample, this clone was seen once. V gene TRBV5-1 combines with J gene TRBJ1-1, with 8 bases identical to TRBD1. V trimming: 1 base; J trimming: 5 bases; junction bases outside the gene matches: 7. Germline assignment: CDR1 SGHRS and CDR2 YFSETQ. The CDR3 length is 15 residues. CDR3 residues: CASSLTGGQWTEAFF. CDR3 DNA sequence: TGCGCCAGCAGCTTGACAGGGGGGCAGTGGACTGAAGCTTTCTTT.

This chain uses TRBV5-5 with TRBJ1-5; 7 bases agree with TRBD1. Germline CDR1 is SGHKS and CDR2 is YYEKEE (reference sequence). V was clipped by 4 bases and J by 15 bases; unmatched bases: 10. The CDR3 is made up of 12 amino acids. The CDR3 region has the DNA TGTGCCAGCAGCGTGGAGGGACAGAGGAGGCATTTT. Amino acid sequence: CASSVEGQRRHF.

The J gene is TRBJ1-6, the V gene TRBV28; the D is unclear. V lost 6 bases to trimming and J lost 6 bases, with 12 bases between them. The CDR3 consists of 14 residues. Germline V gene data show CDR1 as MDHEN and CDR2 as SYDVKM. DNA for the CDR3: TGTGCCAGCAGATATGAGGGTGGTAATTCACCCCTCCACTTT. Its protein is CASRYEGGNSPLHF.

This clone was seen once. This rearrangement joins TRBV25-1 to TRBJ1-6; D gene uncertain. Germline CDR1 and CDR2: MGHDK and SYGVNS. V lost 1 base and J lost 9, with 7 bases in between. The CDR3 is 13 amino acids. CDR3 region: CASSESVPSPLHF. The CDR3 bases are TGTGCCAGCAGTGAATCGGTCCCTTCACCCCTCCACTTT.

The J gene is TRBJ2-7, the V gene TRBV27; tentative D call: TRBD2 (6 bases). Germline V CDR1 and CDR2: MNHEY, SMNVEV (reference sequence). The CDR3 has 18 amino acids. Trimming shortened V by 4 bases and J by 0 bases, and 22 bases separated the two germline ends. The CDR3 region is CASSSQVVRGSTSYEQYF. The DNA of the CDR3 is TGTGCCAGCAGTTCCCAGGTGGTGCGGGGTTCCACCTCCTACGAGCAGTACTTC.

The V call is TRBV4-2, the J call TRBJ2-7, with a possible D match to TRBD2 (6 bases). The germline CDR1 and CDR2 sequences are LGHNA and YNFKEQ. V lost 5 bases and J 2 bases, leaving 13 bases between the germline ends. The CDR3 runs 14 residues. CDR3 DNA: TGTGCCAGCAGCTCGCCGGGACTTACCTACGAGCAGTACTTC. Its protein product is CASSSPGLTYEQYF.

The chain uses TRBV6-5 and TRBJ2-7; 10 bases line up with TRBD1. Germline trimming cut 7 bases from V and 7 bases from J; bases unmatched to any gene: 4. CDR1 is MNHEY and CDR2 is SVGAGI in the germline V gene. The CDR3 contains 12 residues. CDR3 in amino acids: CASTPGQGEQYF. The CDR3 coding sequence is TGTGCCAGCACCCCGGGACAGGGGGAGCAGTACTTC.

The chain couples TRBV6-5 to TRBJ1-5; maybe TRBD1 (6 bases). Germline V gene sequence: CDR1 MNHEY, CDR2 SVGAGI. V lost 2 bases, J lost 0 bases, and 11 bases lay in between. The CDR3 runs 16 residues. The CDR3 region has the DNA TGTGCCAGCAGTTACGGGACACCCGATAGCAATCAGCCCCAGCATTTT. Protein product: CASSYGTPDSNQPQHF.

V is TRBV5-1 and J is TRBJ1-1; TRBD1 agrees at 7 bases. J lost 1 base, V lost 2 bases, and 5 bases had no gene match. Germline assignment: CDR1 SGHRS and CDR2 YFSETQ. This CDR3 spans 15 amino acids. CDR3 residues: CASSFSGGENTEAFF. The CDR3 region has the DNA TGCGCCAGCAGCTTCTCAGGGGGAGAGAACACTGAAGCTTTCTTT.

This clone came up a few times. The chain couples TRBV2 to TRBJ1-5; D gene ambiguous. From germline, CDR1 is SNHLY and CDR2 FYNNEI. V lost 3 bases to trimming and J lost 3 bases, with 12 bases between them. This CDR3 spans 15 amino acids. The CDR3 coding sequence is TGTGCCAGCAGTGATGCCGCAGTTTACAATCAGCCCCAGCATTTT. Protein sequence: CASSDAAVYNQPQHF. Looking up the rest from reference TRBV2 and TRBJ1-5 gives the full variable domain: EPEVTQTPSHQVTQMGQEVILRCVPISNHLYFYWYRQILGQKVEFLVSFYNNEISEKSEIFDDQFSVERPDGSNFTLKIRSTKLEDSAMYFCASSDAAVYNQPQHFGDGTRLSIL.

The rearrangement uses TRBV12-5 and TRBJ2-5; 11 nucleotides line up with TRBD2. CDR1 and CDR2 from the germline V gene are LGHNT and FRNRAP. The CDR3 loop spans 13 amino acids. The V segment lost 9 bases and the J segment 7 bases; nucleotides outside the gene matches: 7. CDR3 coding DNA: TGTGCTAGCGCGACTAGCGGGATTGGGACCCAGTACTTC. This encodes CASATSGIGTQYF. Full variable domain (missing parts from reference TRBV12-5 and TRBJ2-5): DARVTQTPRHKVTEMGQEVTMRCQPILGHNTVFWYRQTMMQGLELLAYFRNRAPLDDSGMPKDRFSAEMPDATLATLKIQPSEPRDSAVYFCASATSGIGTQYFGPGTRLLVL.

Worth noting for this clone: The junction departs from the called germline gene at one end, perhaps through a read error. The chain has TRBV5-4 and TRBJ1-2; D gene unclear. In germline, CDR1 is SGHNT, CDR2 YYREEE (reference sequence). The CDR3 has 13 residues. The CDR3 is CASSLDGNYGYTF. For the CDR3, the DNA is TGTGCCAGCAGTTTGGACGGGAACTATGGCTACACCTTC.